Shown below are 9 T cell receptor beta chains from a single sample sequenced in a study of Tregs in tolerant kidney transplant recipients. Sequencing was performed with immunoSEQ multiplex PCR; in TCRdb, only in-frame clones are kept and a portion is missing. Among approximately 98,000 clones listed, 85% to 90% were seen once. The sequencing here drew on CD4+ T cells from blood, taken before the transplant. The receptor source for this set is a human donor who received a combined kidney and bone marrow transplant.

The chain uses TRBV23-1 and TRBJ1-2; possible D gene TRBD1, 6 bases. TRBV23-1 is given ORF status, its function remaining uncertain. Between the trimmed V and J ends, which lost 3 bases and 6 bases, there was a span of 14 bases. The CDR3 length is 14 residues. DNA of the CDR3: TGCGCCAGCAGTCACCGCAGGGGAGCCCATGGCTACACCTTC. It codes for CASSHRRGAHGYTF.

The chain joins TRBV28 to TRBJ1-1; 11 bases are a match to TRBD1. CDR1 and CDR2 from the germline V gene are MDHEN and SYDVKM. The CDR3 has 16 residues. The V gene end was trimmed by 2 bases and the J gene end by 6 bases; junction bases not matched to a gene: 8. The CDR3 protein is CASSLRTGGWGPEAFF. The DNA for the CDR3 is TGTGCCAGCAGTTTAAGGACAGGGGGCTGGGGACCTGAAGCTTTCTTT.

This chain links TRBV5-6 with TRBJ2-7, with no clear D. Trimming pared 1 base from V and 2 bases from J, leaving 4 bases between. Germline lookup yields CDR1 SGHDT and CDR2 YYEEEE. The CDR3 is 12 amino acids. The CDR3 nucleotides are TGTGCCAGCAGCTTGACTACCTACGAGCAGTACTTC. Amino acids: CASSLTTYEQYF.

Notes on this clone: Distinct nucleotide sequences in the sample also encode this CDR3. V gene TRBV5-1 combines with J gene TRBJ2-5; a possible D gene is TRBD1 (5 bases). This CDR3 has 13 residues. Germline loops: CDR1 SGHRS, CDR2 YFSETQ. Trimming cost V 0 bases and J 4 bases, with 7 bases left between them. CDR3 DNA sequence: TGCGCCAGCAGCTTGGGGGGCGGAGAGACCCAGTACTTC. This translates into CASSLGGGETQYF.

The chain recombines TRBV7-9 with TRBJ2-7; D not certain. There are 11 residues in the CDR3. Trimming took 2 bases from V and 3 from J, leaving 2 bases between them. Germline CDR1 reads SEHNR; CDR2 reads FQNEAQ (reference sequence). The CDR3 sequence is CASSLLYEQYF. CDR3 bases: TGTGCCAGCAGCTTACTCTACGAGCAGTACTTC.

J is TRBJ1-2 and V is TRBV5-1, with TRBD1 as a possible D gene (5 bases). Looked up from germline, CDR1 is SGHRS and CDR2 is YFSETQ. V dropped 5 bases and J dropped 4 bases, with 12 bases sitting between them. The CDR3 spans 13 residues. The CDR3 reads CASSPDSPYGYTF. The DNA of the CDR3 is TGCGCCAGCAGTCCCGACAGCCCCTATGGCTACACCTTC.

This chain connects TRBV28 to TRBJ2-7; D not certain. This CDR3 comprises 12 residues. From germline, CDR1 is MDHEN and CDR2 SYDVKM. With 6 bases removed from V and 4 bases from J, the gap between germline ends came to 10 bases. This chain's CDR3 is CASSLTEYEQYF. The CDR3 DNA reads TGTGCCAGCAGCCTTACAGAATACGAGCAGTACTTC.

The chain combines TRBV7-9 with TRBJ2-4; perhaps TRBD1 as D (6 bases). The CDR3 sequence is 14 residues long. Trimming stripped 1 base from V and 5 bases from J, with 9 bases between. Germline values: CDR1 SEHNR, CDR2 FQNEAQ (reference sequence). CDR3 coding DNA: TGTGCCAGCAGCTTAGGAAGGACAGAAAACATTCAGTACTTC. This encodes CASSLGRTENIQYF.

The V call is TRBV4-1, the J call TRBJ2-3, with a weak D call TRBD1 (5 bases). The V gene lost 0 bases and the J gene lost 10 bases, with 11 bases spanning the gap. This CDR3 is built from 13 residues. CDR1 MGHRA and CDR2 YSYEKL come from the germline V gene. The CDR3 DNA is TGCGCCAGCAGCCAAGAAGGGGAAACTTCGCAGTATTTT. Its protein product is CASSQEGETSQYF.